Detailed here is one TCR beta chain. Its target is not known. The data are from a study of T cell repertoires in cytomegalovirus infection. Study observations and caveats: Across the ex vivo response, the dominant clonotypes were HLA-C-restricted CMV-specific TCR beta clonotypes.

The CDR3 contains 14 residues. Between the trimmed V and J ends, which lost 0 bases and 4 bases, there was a span of 12 bases. Germline loops: CDR1 DFQATT, CDR2 SNEGSKA (reference sequence). TCRdb re-derived calls from the reads in MiXCR, one entry per CDR3 protein. This table has under 200,000 distinct CDR3 sequences, 9.5% appearing once. The chain uses TRBV20-1 and TRBJ1-1; perhaps TRBD1 as D (6 bases). Sample: PBMCs. This receptor was identified in a human donor in good health (CMV status not recorded). Some clones in this sample may be carry-over from other donors' samples. CDR3 in DNA: TGCAGTGCTAGAGAATCGGGGGGGCCCACTGAAGCTTTCTTT. This codes for CSARESGGPTEAFF.